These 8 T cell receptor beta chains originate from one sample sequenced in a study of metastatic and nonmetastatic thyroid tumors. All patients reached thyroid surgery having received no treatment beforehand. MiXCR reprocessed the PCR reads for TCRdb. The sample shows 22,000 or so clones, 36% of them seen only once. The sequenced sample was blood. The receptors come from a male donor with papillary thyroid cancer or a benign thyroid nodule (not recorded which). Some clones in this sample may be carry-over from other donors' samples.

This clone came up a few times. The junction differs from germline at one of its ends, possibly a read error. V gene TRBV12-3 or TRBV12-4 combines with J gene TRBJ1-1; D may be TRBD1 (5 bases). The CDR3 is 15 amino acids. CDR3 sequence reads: CASSVIDRQNTESFF. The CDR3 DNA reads TGTGCCAGCAGTGTTATTGACAGACAGAACACTGAATCTTTCTTT.

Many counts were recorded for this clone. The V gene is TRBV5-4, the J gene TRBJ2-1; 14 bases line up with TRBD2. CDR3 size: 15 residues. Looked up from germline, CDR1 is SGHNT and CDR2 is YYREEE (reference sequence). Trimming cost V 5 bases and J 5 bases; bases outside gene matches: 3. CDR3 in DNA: TGTGCCAGCAGAATGGGACTAGCGGGAGACAATGAGCAGTTCTTC. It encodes CASRMGLAGDNEQFF.

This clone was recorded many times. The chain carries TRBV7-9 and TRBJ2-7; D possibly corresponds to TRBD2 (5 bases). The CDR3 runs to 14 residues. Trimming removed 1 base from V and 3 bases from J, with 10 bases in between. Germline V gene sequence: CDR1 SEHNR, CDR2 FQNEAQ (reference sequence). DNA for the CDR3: TGTGCCAGCAGCTTAGGTAGCGTAAACTACGAGCAGTACTTC. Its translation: CASSLGSVNYEQYF.

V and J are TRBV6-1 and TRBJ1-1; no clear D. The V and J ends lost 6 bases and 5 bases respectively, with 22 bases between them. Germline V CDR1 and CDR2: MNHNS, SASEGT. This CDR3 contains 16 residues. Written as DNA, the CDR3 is TGTGCCAGCAGCGCGGCTTACGGAGGGAGGAGGACTGAAGCTTTCTTT. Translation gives CASSAAYGGRRTEAFF.

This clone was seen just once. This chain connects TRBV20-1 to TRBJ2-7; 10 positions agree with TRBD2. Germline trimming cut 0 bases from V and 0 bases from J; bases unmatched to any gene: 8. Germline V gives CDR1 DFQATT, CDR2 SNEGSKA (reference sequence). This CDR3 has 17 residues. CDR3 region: CSARDIEREGLSYEQYF. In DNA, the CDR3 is TGCAGTGCTAGAGATATCGAGCGGGAGGGGCTCTCCTACGAGCAGTACTTC.

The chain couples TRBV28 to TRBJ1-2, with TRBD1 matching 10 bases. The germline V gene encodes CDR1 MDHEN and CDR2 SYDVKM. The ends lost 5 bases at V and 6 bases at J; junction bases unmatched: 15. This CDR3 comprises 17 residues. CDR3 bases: TGTGCCAGCAGTCCCTCGGGACAGGGGAGGGTTAATGATGGCTACACCTTC. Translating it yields CASSPSGQGRVNDGYTF.

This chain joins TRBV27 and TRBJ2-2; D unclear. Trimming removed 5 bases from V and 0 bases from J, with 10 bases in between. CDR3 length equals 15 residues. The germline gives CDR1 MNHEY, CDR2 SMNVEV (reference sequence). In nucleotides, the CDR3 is TGTGCCAGCAGTCTTTCGATAACGAACACCGGGGAGCTGTTTTTT. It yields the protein CASSLSITNTGELFF.

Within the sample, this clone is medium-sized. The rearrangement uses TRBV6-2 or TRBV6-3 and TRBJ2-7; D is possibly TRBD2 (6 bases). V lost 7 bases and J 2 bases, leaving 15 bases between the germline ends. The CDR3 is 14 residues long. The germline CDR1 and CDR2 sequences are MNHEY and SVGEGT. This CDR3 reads CASTPGDFTYEQYF. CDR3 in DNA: TGTGCCAGCACCCCGGGGGACTTTACCTACGAGCAGTACTTC.